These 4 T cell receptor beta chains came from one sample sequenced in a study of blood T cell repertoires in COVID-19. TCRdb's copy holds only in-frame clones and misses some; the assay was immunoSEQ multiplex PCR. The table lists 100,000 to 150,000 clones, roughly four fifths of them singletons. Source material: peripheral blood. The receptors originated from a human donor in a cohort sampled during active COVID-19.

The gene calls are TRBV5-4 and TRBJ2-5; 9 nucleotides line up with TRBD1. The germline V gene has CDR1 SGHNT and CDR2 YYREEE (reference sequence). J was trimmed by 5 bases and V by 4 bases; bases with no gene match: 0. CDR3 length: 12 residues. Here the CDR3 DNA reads TGTGCCAGCAGCGGGACAGGGGAGACCCAGTACTTC. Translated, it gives CASSGTGETQYF. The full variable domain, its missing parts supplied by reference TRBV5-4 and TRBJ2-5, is ETGVTQSPTHLIKTRGQQVTLRCSSQSGHNTVSWYQQALGQGPQFIFQYYREEENGRGNFPPRFSGLQFPNYSSELNVNALELDDSALYLCASSGTGETQYFGPGTRLLVL.

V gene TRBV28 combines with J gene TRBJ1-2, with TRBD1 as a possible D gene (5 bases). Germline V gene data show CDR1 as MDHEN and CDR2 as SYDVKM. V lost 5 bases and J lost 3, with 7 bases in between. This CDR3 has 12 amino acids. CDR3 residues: CASSPGHYGYTF. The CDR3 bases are TGTGCCAGCAGTCCAGGGCACTATGGCTACACCTTC.

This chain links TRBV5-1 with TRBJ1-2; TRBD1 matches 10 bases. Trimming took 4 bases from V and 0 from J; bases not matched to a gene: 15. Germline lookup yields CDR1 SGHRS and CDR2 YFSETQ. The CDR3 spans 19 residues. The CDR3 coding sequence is TGCGCCAGCAGCAGCAGCCGGGGACAGGGGCAGAAATCTAACTATGGCTACACCTTC. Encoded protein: CASSSSRGQGQKSNYGYTF.

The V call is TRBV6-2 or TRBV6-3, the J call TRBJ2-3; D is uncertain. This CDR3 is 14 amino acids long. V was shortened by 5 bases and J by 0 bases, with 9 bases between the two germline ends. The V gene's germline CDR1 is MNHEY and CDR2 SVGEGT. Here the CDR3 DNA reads TGTGCCAGCAGTAATAGACACAGCACAGATACGCAGTATTTT. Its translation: CASSNRHSTDTQYF.